Detailed here is one T cell receptor beta chain. This sample stems from a study of OX40 agonist ivuxolimab in advanced cancers. Assay: immunoSEQ multiplex PCR; the TCRdb copy retains only in-frame clones and omits some. The top ten clones hold roughly 2.3% of a sample with roughly 41,000 clones, about 86% of them seen once. The CDR3 has 13 residues. The V end lost 2 bases, the J end lost 1 base, and 5 bases lay between the germline ends. Germline-derived CDR1 and CDR2 are KGHSH and LQKENI. This receptor was obtained from an adult with an advanced solid tumor such as melanoma, head and neck, liver or kidney cancer. Material: CD4+ or CD8+ T cells sorted from blood, obtained in a trial of the OX40 agonist ivuxolimab. The J gene is TRBJ2-5, the V gene TRBV18, with D unresolved. DNA for the CDR3: TGTGCCAGCTCACCAAACTTCCAAGAGACCCAGTACTTC. Its protein is CASSPNFQETQYF.